The rows below give T cell receptor beta chains drawn from one sample of a study of CXCR3-negative and CXCR3-positive naive CD8 T cells. Reanalyzing the 5' RACE reads, TCRdb keeps one entry per CDR3 protein, without DNA. This sample's table has over 100,000 distinct CDR3 sequences. Sequencing was done on a sample of naive CXCR3- CD8+ T cells from blood. These TCRs come from a human donor in good health. Some clones in this sample may be carry-over from other donors' samples. Each CDR3 is given with its conserved first and last residue.

J,V,CDR3
TRBJ2-4,TRBV7-2,CASSSAATTGSIQYF
TRBJ2-7,TRBV28,CASSLEGAEQYF
TRBJ2-1,TRBV4-3,CASSQDLGQGGNEQFF
TRBJ2-3,TRBV29-1,CSVAGKGDTQYF
TRBJ2-3,TRBV6-5,CASSYSPGGPSTDTQYF
TRBJ1-5,TRBV28,CASSSTGQGNQPQHF
TRBJ2-1,TRBV21-1,CASSSPEGSITVKQFF
TRBJ2-7,TRBV10-3,CAASETSGVFEQYF
TRBJ2-1,TRBV13,CASSPWAELYNEQFF
TRBJ2-7,TRBV10-1,CASSEGFSYEQYF
TRBJ1-3,TRBV28,CASSWGTGGSGGNTIYF
TRBJ2-3,TRBV7-9,CASILDGTGGTDTQYF
TRBJ1-2,TRBV7-9,CASSLDEYRPSYGYTF
TRBJ2-7,TRBV24-1,CATSDSGTSSSYEQYF
TRBJ1-1,TRBV6-5,CASSPSKTGTGNTEAFF
TRBJ2-7,TRBV4-2,CASSQVDGSYEQYF
TRBJ2-2,TRBV12-3/TRBV12-4,CASSTRGELFF
TRBJ2-7,TRBV7-9,CASSPGQGTYEQYF
TRBJ2-7,TRBV20-1,CSASGDHYEQYF
TRBJ2-7,TRBV12-3/TRBV12-4,CASSVEGTYEQYF
TRBJ1-2,TRBV29-1,CSVDDRGHGYTF
TRBJ2-3,TRBV4-1,CASSQDPGTDTQYF
TRBJ2-1,TRBV28,CASSLPSPNEQFF
TRBJ2-7,TRBV7-6,CASSLDRGHEQYF
TRBJ2-7,TRBV4-1,CASSQSAGTEYYEQYF
TRBJ1-1,TRBV7-8,CASSSGYSYTEAFF
TRBJ1-6,TRBV7-9,CASSRQWDRDSPLHF
TRBJ2-2,TRBV29-1,CSVVGDTGELFF
TRBJ2-1,TRBV28,CASSVSGGARNEQFF
TRBJ2-3,TRBV28,CASVPAGVGGTDTQYF
TRBJ1-1,TRBV29-1,CSVEEYTEAFF
TRBJ1-4,TRBV15,CATCREWGTNEKLFF